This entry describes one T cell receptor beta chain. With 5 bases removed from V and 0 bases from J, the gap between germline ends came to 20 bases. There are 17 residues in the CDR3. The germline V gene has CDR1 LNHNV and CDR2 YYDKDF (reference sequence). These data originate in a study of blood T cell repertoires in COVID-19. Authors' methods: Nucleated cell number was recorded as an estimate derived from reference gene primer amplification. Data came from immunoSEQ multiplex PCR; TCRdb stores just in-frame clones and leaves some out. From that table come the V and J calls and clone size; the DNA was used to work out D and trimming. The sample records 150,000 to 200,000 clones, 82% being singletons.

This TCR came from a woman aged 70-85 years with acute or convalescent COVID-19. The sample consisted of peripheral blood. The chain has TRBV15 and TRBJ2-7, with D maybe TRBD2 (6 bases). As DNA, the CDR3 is TGTGCCACCAGCGCCCTACTGGGAGCGGGTGGCTCCTACGAGCAGTACTTC. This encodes CATSALLGAGGSYEQYF.